This T cell receptor (beta chain) was sequenced during a study of blood T cells in healthy people across ages. Regarding this clonotype: Its target is not known.

Between the trimmed V and J ends, which lost 5 bases and 4 bases, there was a span of 13 bases. In germline, CDR1 is SEHNR, CDR2 FQNEAQ (reference sequence). The CDR3 runs 14 residues. With a J-beta primer mix and a sample-barcoded 5' primer, a second PCR ran roughly 7 to 11 cycles. Through a template-switch adaptor with 12 random nucleotides, each cDNA molecule received a tag. TCRdb re-called the 5' RACE reads with MiXCR, one entry per CDR3 protein. The sample shows around 580,000 distinct CDR3 sequences, 40% to 50% of them seen only once. Study results and limitations: TCR beta diversity correlated strongly with naive T cell percentage. The study could not conclusively compare naive and antigen-experienced cells, given its unsorted PBMCs.

The chain is built from TRBV7-9 and TRBJ2-3; no clear D. Specimen: blood. The source of this sequence is a man aged 80 or over in good health. The CDR3: CASSLPWDPDTQYF. The CDR3, as DNA: TGTGCCAGCAGCCTGCCCTGGGATCCAGATACGCAGTATTTT.